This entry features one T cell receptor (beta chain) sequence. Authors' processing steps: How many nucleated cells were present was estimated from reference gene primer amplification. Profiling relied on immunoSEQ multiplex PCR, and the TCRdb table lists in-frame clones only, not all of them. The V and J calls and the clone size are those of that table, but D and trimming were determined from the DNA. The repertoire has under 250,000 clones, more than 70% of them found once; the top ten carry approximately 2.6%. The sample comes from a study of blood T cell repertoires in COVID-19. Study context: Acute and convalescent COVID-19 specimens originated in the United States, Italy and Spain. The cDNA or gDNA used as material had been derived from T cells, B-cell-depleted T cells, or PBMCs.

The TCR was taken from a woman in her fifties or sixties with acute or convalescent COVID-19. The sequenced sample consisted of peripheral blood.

The CDR3 region is CATSRETRIGELFF. CDR3 in DNA: TGTGCCACCAGCAGAGAAACGCGTATTGGGGAGCTGTTTTTT. The chain couples TRBV15 to TRBJ2-2, with D uncertain. Trimming took off 0 bases at V and 8 bases at J, with 10 bases between the two ends. The CDR3 extends over 14 amino acids. Germline assignment: CDR1 LNHNV and CDR2 YYDKDF (reference sequence). Using reference TRBV15 and TRBJ2-2 for the parts outside the CDR3, the full variable domain is DAMVIQNPRYQVTQFGKPVTLSCSQTLNHNVMYWYQQKSSQAPKLLFHYYDKDFNNEADTPDNFQSRRPNTSFCFLDIRSPGLGDTAMYLCATSRETRIGELFFGEGSRLTVL.